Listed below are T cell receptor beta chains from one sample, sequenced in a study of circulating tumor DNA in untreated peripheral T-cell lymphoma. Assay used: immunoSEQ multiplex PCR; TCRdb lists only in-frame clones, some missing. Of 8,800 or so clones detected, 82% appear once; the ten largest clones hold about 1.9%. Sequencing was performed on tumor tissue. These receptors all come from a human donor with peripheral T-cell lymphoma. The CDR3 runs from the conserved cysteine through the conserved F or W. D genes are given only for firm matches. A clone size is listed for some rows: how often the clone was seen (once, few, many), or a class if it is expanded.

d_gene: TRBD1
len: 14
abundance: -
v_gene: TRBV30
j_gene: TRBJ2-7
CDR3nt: TGTGCCTGGACCCGCGGACAGGGAATGAACGAGCAGTACTTC
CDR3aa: CAWTRGQGMNEQYF

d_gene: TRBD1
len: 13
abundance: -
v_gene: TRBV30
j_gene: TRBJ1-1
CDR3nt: TGTGCCTGGAGTCTAGGGACAGGGAGCAGGGCTTTCTTT
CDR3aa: CAWSLGTGSRAFF

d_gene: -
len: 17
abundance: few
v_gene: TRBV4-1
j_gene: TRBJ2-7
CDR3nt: TGCGCCAGCAGCCAAGATCCTATCGGGGGCGCCCAGCACGAGCAGTACTTC
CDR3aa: CASSQDPIGGAQHEQYF

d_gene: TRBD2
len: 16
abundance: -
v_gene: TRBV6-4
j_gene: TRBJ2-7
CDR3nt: TGTGCCAGCAGTTACTCCAGACTAGCGGGGAGCTACGAGCAGTACTTC
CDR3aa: CASSYSRLAGSYEQYF

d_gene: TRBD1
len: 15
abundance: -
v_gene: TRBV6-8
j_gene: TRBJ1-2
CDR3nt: TGTGCCAGCAGTAACCAGGACAGGGGGCTTCTTGGCTACACCTTC
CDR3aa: CASSNQDRGLLGYTF

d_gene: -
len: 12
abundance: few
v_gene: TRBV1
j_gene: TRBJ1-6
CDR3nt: TGCGCCAGCAGCCAAGAAAGTTCACCCCTCCACTTT
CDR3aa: CASSQESSPLHF

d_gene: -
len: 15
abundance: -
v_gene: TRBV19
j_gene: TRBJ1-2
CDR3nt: TGTGCCAGTAGTAGGGAACAAACAGGGCACTATGGCTACACCTTC
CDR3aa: CASSREQTGHYGYTF

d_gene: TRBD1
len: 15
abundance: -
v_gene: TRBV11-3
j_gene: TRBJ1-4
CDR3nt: TGTGCCAGCAGCTTTACCGACAGGGAGGATGAAAAACTGTTTTTT
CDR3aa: CASSFTDREDEKLFF

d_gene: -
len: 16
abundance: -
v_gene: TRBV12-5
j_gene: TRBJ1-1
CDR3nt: TGTGCTCTGTACTATGGGGGGGCGGCCCGCCACGGTGAAGCTTTCTTT
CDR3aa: CALYYGGAARHGEAFF

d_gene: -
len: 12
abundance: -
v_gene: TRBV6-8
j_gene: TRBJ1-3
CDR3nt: TGTGCCAGCAGTCAAACGGGAAACACCATATATTTT
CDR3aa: CASSQTGNTIYF